Presented here are 2 T cell receptor beta chains from one specimen sequenced in a study of shared clonotypes between healthy human individuals. TCRdb's copy holds only in-frame clones and misses some; the assay was immunoSEQ multiplex PCR. The sample yields 2 million to 2.5 million clones, approximately 95% seen once. Sequenced sample: naive CD4+ T cells sorted from blood. The subset: CD45RA+ positively selected. All receptors derive from a young man in good health.

The CDR3 nucleotides read TGTGCCAGCGGTAAGGGGGTGAGGTCCTACGAGCAGTACTTC. Translated: CASGKGVRSYEQYF. The V gene is TRBV6-6, the J gene TRBJ2-7; tentative D call: TRBD1 (6 bases). Trimming pared 8 bases from V and 1 base from J, leaving 15 bases between. The germline CDR1 and CDR2 sequences are MNHNY and SVGAGI (reference sequence). The CDR3 runs 14 residues.

This chain joins TRBV6-4 and TRBJ2-2, with 9 bases matching TRBD1. Germline CDR1 MRHNA, CDR2 SNTAGT. V shed 3 bases and J 2 bases; nucleotides not matched to a gene: 4. The CDR3 sequence is 16 residues long. The CDR3 DNA reads as TGTGCCAGCAGTGAGGGGACAGGGAGTAACACCGGGGAGCTGTTTTTT. Translating it yields CASSEGTGSNTGELFF.